This is a list of T cell receptor beta chains from one sample in a study of patients and donors after allogeneic stem cell transplantation. TCRdb used MiXCR to reprocess the RT-PCR reads, holding one entry per CDR3 protein. The sample holds 200,000 to 250,000 distinct CDR3 sequences, roughly 15% seen once. Sequenced sample: blood, either unsorted or a sorted T cell fraction (not recorded which). The receptors originated from a human donor who was either an allogeneic HSCT recipient or a stem cell or donor lymphocyte infusion donor (not recorded which). It is not recorded whose cells these are; they may come from a transplant donor. The CDR3 runs from the conserved cysteine through the conserved F or W. A D gene is named only where the DNA matches it firmly. Some rows have no size entry. The others give once, few or many, or a class for an expanded clone.

d_gene: .; abundance: many; j_gene: TRBJ2-7; v_gene: TRBV20-1; CDR3aa: CSARGPSGEQYF; CDR3nt: TGCAGTGCTAGAGGCCCTAGTGGCGAGCAGTACTTC
d_gene: TRBD1; abundance: .; j_gene: TRBJ1-1; v_gene: TRBV6-1; CDR3aa: CASSKGQATNTEAFF; CDR3nt: TGTGCCAGCAGTAAGGGACAGGCGACGAACACTGAAGCTTTCTTT
d_gene: TRBD2; abundance: .; j_gene: TRBJ2-3; v_gene: TRBV20-1; CDR3aa: CSVGGGGDTQYF; CDR3nt: TGCAGTGTCGGGGGGGGCGGGGATACGCAGTATTTT
d_gene: TRBD1; abundance: .; j_gene: TRBJ1-2; v_gene: TRBV7-9; CDR3aa: CASSLARVQGELYGYTF; CDR3nt: TGTGCCAGCAGCTTAGCGAGGGTACAGGGGGAGTTGTATGGCTACACCTTC
d_gene: .; abundance: .; j_gene: TRBJ2-3; v_gene: TRBV30; CDR3aa: CAWSVSLVTDTQYF; CDR3nt: TGTGCCTGGAGTGTATCCCTGGTCACAGATACGCAGTATTTT
d_gene: .; abundance: few; j_gene: TRBJ1-4; v_gene: TRBV30; CDR3aa: CAWSDGTATEKLFF; CDR3nt: TGTGCCTGGAGTGACGGAACTGCCACTGAAAAACTGTTTTTT
d_gene: TRBD2; abundance: few; j_gene: TRBJ2-1; v_gene: TRBV12-3/TRBV12-4; CDR3aa: CASSNRLAGYNEQFF; CDR3nt: TGTGCCAGCAGCAACCGACTAGCGGGTTACAATGAGCAGTTCTTC
d_gene: TRBD1; abundance: many; j_gene: TRBJ1-2; v_gene: TRBV19; CDR3aa: CATTDRVYGYTF; CDR3nt: TGTGCCACCACGGACAGGGTCTATGGCTACACCTTC
d_gene: TRBD1; abundance: few; j_gene: TRBJ1-4; v_gene: TRBV12-3/TRBV12-4; CDR3aa: CASSDRGLEKLFF; CDR3nt: TGTGCCAGCAGTGACAGGGGGTTGGAAAAACTGTTTTTT
d_gene: TRBD2; abundance: few; j_gene: TRBJ2-1; v_gene: TRBV19; CDR3aa: CASSRQQAGSYNEQFF; CDR3nt: TGTGCCAGTAGTAGACAACAAGCGGGGTCCTACAATGAGCAGTTCTTC
d_gene: TRBD2; abundance: many; j_gene: TRBJ2-7; v_gene: TRBV5-1; CDR3aa: CASSLVAGGTYEQYF; CDR3nt: TGCGCCAGCAGCTTGGTGGCGGGGGGCACCTACGAGCAGTACTTC
d_gene: TRBD2; abundance: .; j_gene: TRBJ2-3; v_gene: TRBV5-4; CDR3aa: CASSLGGNKDTQYF; CDR3nt: TGTGCCAGCAGTCTGGGGGGGAACAAAGATACGCAGTATTTT
d_gene: TRBD2; abundance: .; j_gene: TRBJ2-5; v_gene: TRBV7-2; CDR3aa: CASSTPRGVPQETQYF; CDR3nt: TGTGCCAGCAGCACCCCGCGGGGGGTCCCACAAGAGACCCAGTACTTC
d_gene: .; abundance: few; j_gene: TRBJ2-5; v_gene: TRBV6-2/TRBV6-3; CDR3aa: CASSRLDWYQETQYF; CDR3nt: TGTGCCAGCAGTCGACTAGACTGGTACCAAGAGACCCAGTACTTC
d_gene: TRBD1; abundance: many; j_gene: TRBJ2-4; v_gene: TRBV5-1; CDR3aa: CASSLAADRGVIQYF; CDR3nt: TGCGCCAGCAGCTTGGCCGCGGACAGGGGGGTCATTCAGTACTTC
d_gene: .; abundance: many; j_gene: TRBJ2-5; v_gene: TRBV20-1; CDR3aa: CSARDSVRETQYF; CDR3nt: TGCAGTGCTAGAGACTCCGTACGGGAGACCCAGTACTTC
d_gene: .; abundance: .; j_gene: TRBJ2-7; v_gene: TRBV18; CDR3aa: CASSPPNGHNYEQYF; CDR3nt: TGTGCCAGCTCACCACCGAATGGTCACAACTACGAGCAGTACTTC
d_gene: .; abundance: .; j_gene: TRBJ2-1; v_gene: TRBV5-4; CDR3aa: CASSSPGPSSYNEQFF; CDR3nt: TGTGCCAGCAGCTCCCCCGGACCCAGCTCCTACAATGAGCAGTTCTTC
d_gene: .; abundance: .; j_gene: TRBJ1-1; v_gene: TRBV19; CDR3aa: CASTHETRNTEAFF; CDR3nt: TGTGCCAGTACTCATGAGACAAGGAACACTGAAGCTTTCTTT
d_gene: .; abundance: .; j_gene: TRBJ2-3; v_gene: TRBV4-1; CDR3aa: CASSRQGGDTQYF; CDR3nt: TGCGCCAGCAGCCGACAGGGAGGGGATACGCAGTATTTT
d_gene: .; abundance: few; j_gene: TRBJ2-3; v_gene: TRBV7-6; CDR3aa: CASSANKDTQYF; CDR3nt: TGTGCCAGCAGCGCCAATAAGGATACGCAGTATTTT
d_gene: TRBD1; abundance: many; j_gene: TRBJ2-7; v_gene: TRBV7-8; CDR3aa: CASSLTGGEQYF; CDR3nt: TGTGCCAGCAGCTTGACAGGGGGCGAGCAGTACTTC
d_gene: .; abundance: many; j_gene: TRBJ2-7; v_gene: TRBV4-2; CDR3aa: CASSQDPRISYEQYF; CDR3nt: TGTGCCAGCAGCCAAGATCCCAGAATCTCCTACGAGCAGTACTTC
d_gene: TRBD1; abundance: .; j_gene: TRBJ1-2; v_gene: TRBV12-3/TRBV12-4; CDR3aa: CASSPPGTGIGYTF; CDR3nt: TGTGCCAGCAGTCCGCCAGGGACAGGGATAGGCTACACCTTC
d_gene: .; abundance: many; j_gene: TRBJ2-7; v_gene: TRBV10-3; CDR3aa: CAIRGTLTYEQYF; CDR3nt: TGTGCCATCAGGGGGACACTGACCTACGAGCAGTACTTC
d_gene: .; abundance: medium-sized; j_gene: TRBJ2-5; v_gene: TRBV29-1; CDR3aa: CSVSRGSGIQETQYF; CDR3nt: TGCAGCGTTTCAAGGGGGTCAGGGATTCAAGAGACCCAGTACTTC
d_gene: .; abundance: .; j_gene: TRBJ1-1; v_gene: TRBV6-1; CDR3aa: CASSGPNVGGKAFF; CDR3nt: TGTGCCAGCAGTGGACCCAACGTTGGGGGGAAAGCTTTCTTT
d_gene: .; abundance: .; j_gene: TRBJ1-5; v_gene: TRBV20-1; CDR3aa: CSASRGDSNQPQHF; CDR3nt: TGCAGTGCTAGTCGGGGAGATAGCAATCAGCCCCAGCATTTT
d_gene: TRBD1; abundance: .; j_gene: TRBJ2-5; v_gene: TRBV5-1; CDR3aa: CASSWDRLETQYF; CDR3nt: TGCGCCAGCAGCTGGGACAGGCTGGAGACCCAGTACTTC
d_gene: .; abundance: many; j_gene: TRBJ2-2; v_gene: TRBV5-1; CDR3aa: CASSFLGGPGELFF; CDR3nt: TGCGCCAGCAGCTTTCTTGGGGGCCCCGGGGAGCTGTTTTTT
d_gene: TRBD2; abundance: .; j_gene: TRBJ2-1; v_gene: TRBV6-2/TRBV6-3; CDR3aa: CASSLRLAGYNEQFF; CDR3nt: TGTGCCAGCAGCCTCAGACTAGCGGGGTACAATGAGCAGTTCTTC
d_gene: .; abundance: .; j_gene: TRBJ2-6; v_gene: TRBV5-1; CDR3aa: CASSLTVMTGANVLTF; CDR3nt: TGCGCCAGCAGCTTAACAGTCATGACTGGGGCCAACGTCCTGACTTTC
d_gene: TRBD2; abundance: .; j_gene: TRBJ2-2; v_gene: TRBV2; CDR3aa: CASGVAGTGELFF; CDR3nt: TGTGCCAGCGGAGTAGCGGGGACCGGGGAGCTGTTTTTT
d_gene: TRBD2; abundance: many; j_gene: TRBJ2-7; v_gene: TRBV20-1; CDR3aa: CSASRGSANRPTYEQYF; CDR3nt: TGCAGTGCTAGTCGCGGGAGCGCCAATCGTCCCACCTACGAGCAGTACTTC
d_gene: .; abundance: few; j_gene: TRBJ2-1; v_gene: TRBV12-3/TRBV12-4; CDR3aa: CASSLTVFSSYNEQFF; CDR3nt: TGTGCCAGCAGTTTAACGGTCTTCAGCTCCTACAATGAGCAGTTCTTC
d_gene: TRBD1; abundance: few; j_gene: TRBJ2-7; v_gene: TRBV12-3/TRBV12-4; CDR3aa: CASSLYQGVHLEQYF; CDR3nt: TGTGCCAGCAGTTTATACCAGGGGGTGCATCTCGAGCAGTACTTC
d_gene: .; abundance: .; j_gene: TRBJ2-3; v_gene: TRBV9; CDR3aa: CASSAAGRGRTDTQYF; CDR3nt: TGTGCCAGCAGCGCCGCCGGGCGGGGGCGCACAGATACGCAGTATTTT
d_gene: TRBD1; abundance: few; j_gene: TRBJ1-1; v_gene: TRBV12-5; CDR3aa: CASGLKGAGEAFF; CDR3nt: TGTGCTAGTGGGTTGAAGGGGGCTGGTGAAGCTTTCTTT
d_gene: .; abundance: few; j_gene: TRBJ2-5; v_gene: TRBV14; CDR3aa: CASSPQGFLQETQYF; CDR3nt: TGTGCCAGCAGCCCTCAAGGATTTTTACAAGAGACCCAGTACTTC
d_gene: TRBD1; abundance: .; j_gene: TRBJ2-7; v_gene: TRBV9; CDR3aa: CASSVGGQGSGEQYF; CDR3nt: TGTGCCAGCAGCGTAGGGGGACAGGGGTCTGGAGAGCAGTACTTC
d_gene: TRBD2; abundance: .; j_gene: TRBJ2-4; v_gene: TRBV6-5; CDR3aa: CASSYGGLAGGKAKNIQYF; CDR3nt: TGTGCCAGCAGTTACGGGGGGCTAGCGGGGGGAAAGGCCAAAAACATTCAGTACTTC
d_gene: .; abundance: many; j_gene: TRBJ1-5; v_gene: TRBV12-5; CDR3aa: CASAWGGSSNQPQHF; CDR3nt: TGTGCTAGTGCCTGGGGGGGCTCCAGCAATCAGCCCCAGCATTTT
d_gene: .; abundance: many; j_gene: TRBJ2-1; v_gene: TRBV20-1; CDR3aa: CSAREGVLSYNEQFF; CDR3nt: TGCAGTGCTAGGGAGGGGGTTCTCTCCTACAATGAGCAGTTCTTC
d_gene: .; abundance: .; j_gene: TRBJ2-7; v_gene: TRBV12-3/TRBV12-4; CDR3aa: CASSFYRPGVNSYEQYF; CDR3nt: TGTGCCAGCAGCTTTTACCGTCCAGGGGTAAACTCCTACGAGCAGTACTTC
d_gene: .; abundance: .; j_gene: TRBJ1-3; v_gene: TRBV9; CDR3aa: CASSVQGGSPSGNTIYF; CDR3nt: TGTGCCAGCAGCGTACAAGGGGGGTCCCCTTCTGGAAACACCATATATTTT
d_gene: .; abundance: .; j_gene: TRBJ1-2; v_gene: TRBV27; CDR3aa: CASSLQSRQTYGYTF; CDR3nt: TGTGCCAGCAGTTTACAATCCAGGCAGACGTATGGCTACACCTTC
d_gene: TRBD2; abundance: .; j_gene: TRBJ2-1; v_gene: TRBV24-1; CDR3aa: CATSDWGLAEGDEQFF; CDR3nt: TGTGCCACCAGTGACTGGGGACTAGCGGAGGGGGATGAGCAGTTCTTC
d_gene: TRBD2; abundance: few; j_gene: TRBJ2-3; v_gene: TRBV24-1; CDR3aa: CATSDFRATSSTDTQYF; CDR3nt: TGTGCCACCAGTGATTTCCGGGCGACTAGCTCTACAGATACGCAGTATTTT
d_gene: .; abundance: few; j_gene: TRBJ1-5; v_gene: TRBV30; CDR3aa: CAWSADSEHQPQHF; CDR3nt: TGTGCCTGGAGTGCGGACAGCGAGCATCAGCCCCAGCATTTT
d_gene: TRBD1; abundance: .; j_gene: TRBJ1-5; v_gene: TRBV2; CDR3aa: CASSRGQGLNQPQHF; CDR3nt: TGTGCCAGCAGTAGGGGACAGGGCCTTAATCAGCCCCAGCATTTT
d_gene: .; abundance: .; j_gene: TRBJ2-5; v_gene: TRBV15; CDR3aa: CATSREPGNRETQYF; CDR3nt: TGTGCCACCAGCAGAGAACCGGGGAACCGGGAGACCCAGTACTTC
d_gene: .; abundance: few; j_gene: TRBJ2-5; v_gene: TRBV20-1; CDR3aa: CSARDRFLGTQYF; CDR3nt: TGCAGTGCTAGAGATCGGTTTCTGGGGACCCAGTACTTC
d_gene: TRBD2; abundance: .; j_gene: TRBJ2-5; v_gene: TRBV5-1; CDR3aa: CASRSPGLGGETQYF; CDR3nt: TGCGCCAGCAGGTCGCCGGGACTAGGGGGGGAGACCCAGTACTTC
d_gene: .; abundance: few; j_gene: TRBJ1-1; v_gene: TRBV7-2; CDR3aa: CASSLDVLTEAFF; CDR3nt: TGTGCCAGCAGCTTAGACGTCTTAACTGAAGCTTTCTTT
d_gene: .; abundance: few; j_gene: TRBJ2-5; v_gene: TRBV12-3/TRBV12-4; CDR3aa: CASSLVRAETQYF; CDR3nt: TGTGCCAGCAGTTTAGTTAGGGCGGAGACCCAGTACTTC